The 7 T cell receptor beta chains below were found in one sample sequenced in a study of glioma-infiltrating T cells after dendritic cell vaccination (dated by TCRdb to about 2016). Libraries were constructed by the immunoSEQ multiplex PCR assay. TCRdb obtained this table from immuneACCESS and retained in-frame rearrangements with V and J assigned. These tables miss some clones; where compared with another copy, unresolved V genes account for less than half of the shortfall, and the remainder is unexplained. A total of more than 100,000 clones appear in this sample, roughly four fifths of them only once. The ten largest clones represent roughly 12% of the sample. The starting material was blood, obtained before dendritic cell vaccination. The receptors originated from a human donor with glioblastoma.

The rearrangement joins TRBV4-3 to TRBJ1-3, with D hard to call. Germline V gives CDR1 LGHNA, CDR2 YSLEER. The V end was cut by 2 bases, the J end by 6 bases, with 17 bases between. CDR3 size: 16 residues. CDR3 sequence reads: CASSQHPPREANTIYF. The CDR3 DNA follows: TGCGCCAGCAGCCAACACCCCCCCCGGGAGGCAAACACCATATATTTT.

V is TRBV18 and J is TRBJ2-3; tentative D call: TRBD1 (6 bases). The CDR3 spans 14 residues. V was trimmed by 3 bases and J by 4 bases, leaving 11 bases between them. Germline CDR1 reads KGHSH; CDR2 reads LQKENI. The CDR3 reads CASSPRGGADTQYF. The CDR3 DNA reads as TGTGCCAGCTCACCCAGGGGTGGTGCAGATACGCAGTATTTT. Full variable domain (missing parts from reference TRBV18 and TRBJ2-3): NAGVMQNPRHLVRRRGQEARLRCSPMKGHSHVYWYRQLPEEGLKFMVYLQKENIIDESGMPKERFSAEFPKEGPSILRIQQVVRGDSAAYFCASSPRGGADTQYFGPGTRLTVL.

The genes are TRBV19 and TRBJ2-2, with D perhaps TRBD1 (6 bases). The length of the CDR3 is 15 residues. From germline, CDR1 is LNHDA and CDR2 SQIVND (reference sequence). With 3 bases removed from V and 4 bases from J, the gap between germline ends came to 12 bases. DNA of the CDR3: TGTGCCAGTAGTATCGGACAGCCACTCACCGGGGAGCTGTTTTTT. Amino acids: CASSIGQPLTGELFF.

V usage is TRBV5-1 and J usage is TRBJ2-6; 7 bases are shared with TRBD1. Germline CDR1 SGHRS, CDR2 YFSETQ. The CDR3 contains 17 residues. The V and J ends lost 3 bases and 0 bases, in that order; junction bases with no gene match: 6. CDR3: CASSSTGAFSGANVLTF. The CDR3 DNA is TGCGCCAGCAGCTCCACAGGGGCGTTCTCTGGGGCCAACGTCCTGACTTTC.

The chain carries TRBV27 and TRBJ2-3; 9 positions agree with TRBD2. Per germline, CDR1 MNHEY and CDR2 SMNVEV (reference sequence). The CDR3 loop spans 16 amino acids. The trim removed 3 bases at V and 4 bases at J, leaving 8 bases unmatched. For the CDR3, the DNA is TGTGCCAGCAGTTTTGGTAGCGGGGGTTACGCAGATACGCAGTATTTT. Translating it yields CASSFGSGGYADTQYF.

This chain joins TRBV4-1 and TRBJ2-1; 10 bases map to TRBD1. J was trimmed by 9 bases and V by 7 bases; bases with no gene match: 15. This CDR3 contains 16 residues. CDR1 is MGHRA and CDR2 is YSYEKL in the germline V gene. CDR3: CASKNYPGQGYAEQFF. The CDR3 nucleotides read TGCGCCAGCAAAAACTATCCGGGACAGGGGTATGCTGAGCAGTTCTTC.

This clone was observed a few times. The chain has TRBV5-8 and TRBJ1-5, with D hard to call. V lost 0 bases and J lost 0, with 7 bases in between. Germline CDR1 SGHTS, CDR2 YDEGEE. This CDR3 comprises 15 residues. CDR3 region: CASSLGLYSNQPQHF. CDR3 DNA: TGTGCCAGCAGCTTGGGTCTATATAGCAATCAGCCCCAGCATTTT.